The clone carrying this T cell receptor (beta chain) has at least ten counts. Its antigen is currently unknown. This entry comes from a study of prognosis after radiotherapy for stage I lung cancer. Study-level results: In patients with versus without metastases, TRBV and TRBJ gene usage reportedly differed.

The genomic DNA TCR beta CDR3 region underwent two rounds of multiplex PCR. Individual primers that were specific to each TRBV and TRBJ gene served in first-round PCR. One entry per CDR3 protein, called by TCRdb with MiXCR from the multiplex PCR reads. The sample carries tens of thousands of distinct CDR3 sequences, 40% to 55% recorded once. The CDR3 extends over 12 amino acids. Germline V gene sequence: CDR1 SQVTM, CDR2 ANQGSEA. V lost 8 bases to trimming and J lost 5 bases; unmatched junction nucleotides: 7. The sequences come from PBMCs, collected before or after stereotactic body radiation therapy (not recorded which). The chain is built from TRBV29-1 and TRBJ2-5; TRBD1 aligns across 8 bases. This receptor was taken from a donor aged 50 or older with non-small cell lung cancer. The CDR3 loop is CSLRGPGETQYF. DNA for the CDR3: TGCAGCCTCAGGGGGCCGGGGGAGACCCAGTACTTC.